Listed below are T cell receptor beta chains from one sample, sequenced in a study of shared clonotypes between healthy human individuals. Only in-frame clones appear in the TCRdb table, and some are missing; sequencing was by immunoSEQ multiplex PCR. The profile shows about 2 million clones, roughly 95% of them singletons. The material sequenced was naive CD8+ T cells sorted from blood. The receptors were gathered from a man aged 18-30 years in good health. Both conserved end residues are part of each CDR3. The order of the fields is V gene, J gene, clone size, CDR3 protein. Rows may omit the clone size; those that give it use once, few, many or a size class.

TRBV9,TRBJ2-7,-,CASSVDEATYEQYF
TRBV28,TRBJ2-1,-,CASSLLGGDNEQFF
TRBV6-6,TRBJ1-2,-,CASSYSEVNYGYTF
TRBV10-3,TRBJ2-4,few,CAIRDEGFGKNIQYF
TRBV4-3,TRBJ2-1,-,CASSQDHILYNEQFF
TRBV4-3,TRBJ2-7,-,CASSQDRASGTDYEQYF
TRBV6-6,TRBJ1-2,-,CASSYAEGTYGYTF
TRBV4-3,TRBJ2-1,-,CASSQGPVSSYNEQFF
TRBV4-1,TRBJ2-7,-,CASSQLAGGSYEQYF
TRBV15,TRBJ1-2,-,CATSRDGGRRGYTF
TRBV7-8,TRBJ2-7,-,CASSWRGQSSYEQYF
TRBV27,TRBJ2-7,-,CASSLHGDFSYEQYF
TRBV9,TRBJ1-2,-,CASSLTGDGYTF
TRBV4-1,TRBJ1-5,-,CASSQAGGLDSNQPQHF
TRBV2,TRBJ2-3,-,CASSVRGDTQYF
TRBV6-5,TRBJ1-5,-,CAIWTGIDLPQHF